A single sample is the source of the 28 T cell receptor beta chains below, sequenced in a study of PD-L1 blockade in urothelial cancer. Some clones are missing from TCRdb's copy, which holds only in-frame ones; the method was immunoSEQ multiplex PCR. Of about 72,000 clones in the sample, approximately 81% were seen once. This sample comprised PBMCs, obtained around atezolizumab (anti-PD-L1) treatment. Every receptor here comes from a man between 70 and 80 years old with urothelial cancer.

V and J are TRBV28 and TRBJ2-6; the D gene is possibly TRBD2 (5 bases). This CDR3 comprises 16 residues. Between the trimmed V and J ends, which lost 5 bases and 2 bases, there was a span of 13 bases. Germline V gene sequence: CDR1 MDHEN, CDR2 SYDVKM. This chain's CDR3 is CASSTSTGTGANVLTF. CDR3 DNA: TGTGCCAGCAGTACCTCCACCGGGACTGGGGCCAACGTCCTGACTTTC.

The chain is built from TRBV28 and TRBJ1-4; TRBD1 aligns across 10 bases. The CDR3 spans 14 residues. Per the germline V gene, CDR1 is MDHEN and CDR2 is SYDVKM. V shed 7 bases and J 7 bases; nucleotides not matched to a gene: 6. CDR3 sequence (DNA): TGTGCCAGCACCTCGGGACAGGGGACTGAAAAACTGTTTTTT. Protein product: CASTSGQGTEKLFF.

The gene calls are TRBV15 and TRBJ1-4, with no clear D. Germline lookup yields CDR1 LNHNV and CDR2 YYDKDF (reference sequence). The CDR3 contains 13 residues. Trimming removed 0 bases at V and 6 bases at J, with 5 bases between. CDR3 nucleotides: TGTGCCACCAGCAGAGATCAGGATGAAAAACTGTTTTTT. This sequence encodes CATSRDQDEKLFF.

This chain's CDR3 is CASSSARPSYNEQFF. The CDR3 bases are TGCGCCAGCAGCTCGGCGAGGCCCTCCTACAATGAGCAGTTCTTC. J is TRBJ2-1 and V is TRBV5-1; the D is unclear. This CDR3 comprises 15 residues. Trimming shortened V by 3 bases and J by 0 bases, and 10 bases separated the two germline ends. Per germline, CDR1 SGHRS and CDR2 YFSETQ.

This sequence joins TRBV5-4 and TRBJ2-7; 8 nucleotides match TRBD1. Losses at the gene ends were 0 bases for V and 2 bases for J; bases not matched to a gene: 4. The germline V gene encodes CDR1 SGHNT and CDR2 YYREEE (reference sequence). This CDR3 has 15 residues. The CDR3 DNA reads as TGTGCCAGCAGCTTGGTCCGGACAGGGCCCTACGAGCAGTACTTC. Translated: CASSLVRTGPYEQYF. The whole variable domain, filled in from reference TRBV5-4 and TRBJ2-7, reads ETGVTQSPTHLIKTRGQQVTLRCSSQSGHNTVSWYQQALGQGPQFIFQYYREEENGRGNFPPRFSGLQFPNYSSELNVNALELDDSALYLCASSLVRTGPYEQYFGPGTRLTVT.

The rearrangement joins TRBV14 to TRBJ2-7, with TRBD2 matching over 12 bases. Germline CDR1 SGHDN, CDR2 FVKESK. V was clipped by 5 bases and J by 5 bases; unmatched bases: 10. The CDR3 runs to 16 residues. The CDR3, as DNA: TGTGCCAGCAGCTTGAGGACTAGCGGGACGTCCCACGAGCAGTACTTC. Its translation: CASSLRTSGTSHEQYF.

The table lists this clone with a few counts. The chain has TRBV7-9 and TRBJ2-7; D ambiguous. The CDR3 is made up of 15 amino acids. The germline V gene has CDR1 SEHNR and CDR2 FQNEAQ (reference sequence). Trimming took off 1 base at V and 5 bases at J, with 15 bases between the two ends. The CDR3: CASSLVGGPADEQYF. CDR3 coding DNA: TGTGCCAGCAGCTTAGTCGGCGGCCCTGCGGACGAGCAGTACTTC.

The chain uses TRBV5-1 and TRBJ2-2, with 12 positions matching TRBD2. The CDR3 is made up of 18 amino acids. Trimming removed 0 bases from V and 6 bases from J; junction bases left unmatched: 9. Germline V gene lookup returns CDR1 SGHRS and CDR2 YFSETQ. CDR3: CASSLALGLAGMAGELFF. DNA for the CDR3: TGCGCCAGCAGCTTGGCCCTCGGACTAGCGGGAATGGCCGGGGAGCTGTTTTTT.

The rearrangement joins TRBV18 to TRBJ2-1, with D maybe TRBD1 (6 bases). Germline V gene sequence: CDR1 KGHSH, CDR2 LQKENI. V shed 6 bases and J shed 1 base, with 13 bases lying between them. The CDR3 is made up of 15 amino acids. In nucleotides, the CDR3 is TGTGCCAGCTCGGCCACCAGGGGTTCCTACAATGAGCAGTTCTTC. It is translated as CASSATRGSYNEQFF. Full variable domain (rest looked up from reference TRBV18 and TRBJ2-1): NAGVMQNPRHLVRRRGQEARLRCSPMKGHSHVYWYRQLPEEGLKFMVYLQKENIIDESGMPKERFSAEFPKEGPSILRIQQVVRGDSAAYFCASSATRGSYNEQFFGPGTRLTVL.

The chain combines TRBV19 with TRBJ2-5; a possible D gene is TRBD1 (5 bases). This CDR3 is built from 14 residues. Germline loops: CDR1 LNHDA, CDR2 SQIVND (reference sequence). Trimming removed 3 bases from V and 1 base from J, with 9 bases in between. CDR3 region: CASSIAGIQETQYF. CDR3 nucleotide sequence: TGTGCCAGTAGTATCGCAGGGATCCAAGAGACCCAGTACTTC.

The genes are TRBV7-9 and TRBJ2-2; 7 bases are shared with TRBD2. In germline, CDR1 is SEHNR, CDR2 FQNEAQ (reference sequence). Trimming cost V 6 bases and J 1 base; bases outside gene matches: 5. This CDR3 spans 15 amino acids. The CDR3 bases are TGTGCCAGCAGAGGACTAGACGGGAACACCGGGGAGCTGTTTTTT. This gives the protein CASRGLDGNTGELFF.

The V gene is TRBV7-6, the J gene TRBJ2-7, with D possibly being TRBD2 (6 bases). The CDR3 contains 13 residues. The ends were cut back, 3 bases at V and 2 bases at J, with 8 bases in the middle. Germline values: CDR1 SGHVS, CDR2 FNYEAQ. The CDR3 protein is CASSFGGPYEQYF. CDR3 nucleotide sequence: TGTGCCAGCAGCTTCGGAGGGCCCTACGAGCAGTACTTC.

This chain links TRBV10-3 with TRBJ2-2; 9 bases map to TRBD1. Germline values: CDR1 ENHRY, CDR2 SYGVKD. J gave up 6 bases and V 5 bases, and 7 bases lay outside the gene matches. The CDR3 is 15 amino acids. The CDR3 loop reads CAISFRGQGAGELFF. The CDR3 DNA reads as TGTGCCATCAGTTTCCGGGGACAGGGAGCCGGGGAGCTGTTTTTT.

V usage is TRBV5-1 and J usage is TRBJ2-7; D may be TRBD2 (5 bases). CDR3 length: 15 residues. V was clipped by 0 bases and J by 5 bases, with 15 bases between them. Germline CDR1 SGHRS, CDR2 YFSETQ. The CDR3 coding sequence is TGCGCCAGCAGCTTGGCTCTGTCGGGGTGGAACGAGCAGTACTTC. This gives the protein CASSLALSGWNEQYF.

The rearrangement joins TRBV5-4 to TRBJ2-7, with D uncertain. The germline V gene has CDR1 SGHNT and CDR2 YYREEE (reference sequence). This CDR3 comprises 14 residues. Trimming left V 9 bases short and J 1 base short, with 17 bases between. The CDR3 DNA follows: TGTGCCACCAACCTAGAGCCGGCATCCTACGAGCAGTACTTC. This encodes CATNLEPASYEQYF.

This clone is medium-sized (0.01 to 0.1%) by share. The CDR3: CAWGGVSSQETQYF. The CDR3 DNA reads TGTGCCTGGGGGGGGGTGTCATCCCAAGAGACCCAGTACTTC. The V call is TRBV30, the J call TRBJ2-5; 7 nucleotides align to TRBD2. The V gene end was trimmed by 5 bases and the J gene end by 1 base; junction bases not matched to a gene: 7. The CDR3 has 14 amino acids. CDR1 is GTSNPN, CDR2 SVGIG, per germline (reference sequence).

This sequence joins TRBV4-2 and TRBJ2-1, with TRBD2 identical over 14 bases. Looked up from germline, CDR1 is LGHNA and CDR2 is YNFKEQ. V trimming: 5 bases; J trimming: 9 bases; junction bases outside the gene matches: 6. This CDR3 has 15 residues. This chain's CDR3 is CASSSRTSGRFEQFF. The CDR3 nucleotides are TGTGCCAGCAGCTCCAGGACTAGCGGGAGGTTTGAGCAGTTCTTC.

This chain links TRBV9 with TRBJ2-2; 9 positions match TRBD1. Germline assignment: CDR1 SGDLS and CDR2 YYNGEE. Trimming at V came to 4 bases and at J to 5 bases, leaving 6 bases not matched to a gene. This CDR3 comprises 15 residues. CDR3 sequence: CASSPRTGVTGELFF. CDR3 nucleotides: TGTGCCAGCAGCCCTCGGACAGGGGTGACCGGGGAGCTGTTTTTT. Looking up the rest from reference TRBV9 and TRBJ2-2 gives the full variable domain: DSGVTQTPKHLITATGQRVTLRCSPRSGDLSVYWYQQSLDQGLQFLIQYYNGEERAKGNILERFSAQQFPDLHSELNLSSLELGDSALYFCASSPRTGVTGELFFGEGSRLTVL.

The J gene is TRBJ1-2, the V gene TRBV28; no firm D call. The CDR3 runs 14 residues. CDR1 MDHEN and CDR2 SYDVKM come from the germline V gene. V dropped 6 bases and J dropped 4 bases, with 15 bases sitting between them. The CDR3 reads CASRSNLASYGYTF. The CDR3 bases are TGTGCCAGCAGATCAAATTTGGCCAGCTATGGCTACACCTTC.

The chain uses TRBV5-1 and TRBJ2-7; no clear D. Trimming stripped 7 bases from V and 3 bases from J, with 17 bases between. The CDR3 spans 14 residues. The germline V gene encodes CDR1 SGHRS and CDR2 YFSETQ. This CDR3 is CASSVNSPNYEQYF. CDR3 nucleotides: TGCGCCAGCTCCGTAAACTCGCCCAACTACGAGCAGTACTTC.

V is TRBV27 and J is TRBJ2-3, with 7 bases lining up with TRBD1. The ends lost 1 base at V and 2 bases at J; junction bases unmatched: 6. The CDR3 totals 16 residues. CDR1 and CDR2 (germline): MNHEY, SMNVEV (reference sequence). DNA for the CDR3: TGTGCCAGCAGTTTATGGGCAGGGGGTAACACAGATACGCAGTATTTT. Its translation is CASSLWAGGNTDTQYF.

This rearrangement joins TRBV15 to TRBJ1-2; 8 nucleotides line up with TRBD1. Germline trimming cut 3 bases from V and 1 base from J; bases unmatched to any gene: 10. Germline lookup yields CDR1 LNHNV and CDR2 YYDKDF (reference sequence). The CDR3 consists of 17 residues. The DNA for the CDR3 is TGTGCCACCAGCAGGGGACGGACAGGGTTTGGTAACTATGGCTACACCTTC. It translates to CATSRGRTGFGNYGYTF.

The chain employs TRBV19 and TRBJ2-1; TRBD2 agrees at 11 bases. V lost 5 bases, J lost 5 bases, and 5 bases stayed unmatched. This CDR3 spans 15 amino acids. Per germline, CDR1 LNHDA and CDR2 SQIVND (reference sequence). The CDR3 sequence: CASSSGTSGNNEQFF. The CDR3 DNA reads as TGTGCCAGTAGTTCCGGGACTAGCGGAAACAATGAGCAGTTCTTC. Variable domain in full (rest from reference TRBV19 and TRBJ2-1): DGGITQSPKYLFRKEGQNVTLSCEQNLNHDAMYWYRQDPGQGLRLIYYSQIVNDFQKGDIAEGYSVSREKKESFPLTVTSAQKNPTAFYLCASSSGTSGNNEQFFGPGTRLTVL.

CDR3 region: CASSLDWGFGNTIYF. The CDR3 region has the DNA TGCGCCAGCAGCTTGGATTGGGGCTTTGGAAACACCATATATTTT. The rearrangement links TRBV5-1 to TRBJ1-3; perhaps TRBD1 as D (5 bases). Looked up from germline, CDR1 is SGHRS and CDR2 is YFSETQ. The CDR3 loop spans 15 amino acids. V was cut by 0 bases and J by 3 bases, with 10 bases left in between.

The chain employs TRBV5-1 and TRBJ2-7, with 8 positions matching TRBD1. Germline CDR1 reads SGHRS; CDR2 reads YFSETQ. V lost 0 bases and J lost 0; bases outside the gene matches: 5. The CDR3 totals 16 residues. The CDR3 is CASSLGPGQDSYEQYF. In nucleotides, the CDR3 is TGCGCCAGCAGCTTGGGCCCGGGACAGGACTCCTACGAGCAGTACTTC.

The rearrangement links TRBV5-4 to TRBJ2-2; possible D gene TRBD1, 5 bases. The CDR3 extends over 16 amino acids. The ends were cut back, 1 base at V and 2 bases at J, with 12 bases in the middle. The germline gives CDR1 SGHNT, CDR2 YYREEE (reference sequence). CDR3 region: CASSLSPGHNTGELFF. The CDR3 bases are TGTGCCAGCAGCTTGTCCCCCGGACATAACACCGGGGAGCTGTTTTTT.

CDR3 amino acids: CASSLGTSGTDTQYF. DNA of the CDR3: TGCGCCAGCAGCTTGGGGACTAGCGGCACAGATACGCAGTATTTT. The chain employs TRBV5-1 and TRBJ2-3, with TRBD2 matching over 9 bases. Germline V gives CDR1 SGHRS, CDR2 YFSETQ. CDR3 length equals 15 residues. The trim removed 0 bases at V and 1 base at J, leaving 0 bases unmatched.

This clone was detected once. J is TRBJ1-3 and V is TRBV6-6; tentative D call: TRBD1 (5 bases). Trimming removed 2 bases from V and 2 bases from J, with 13 bases in between. Germline V gene sequence: CDR1 MNHNY, CDR2 SVGAGI (reference sequence). This CDR3 comprises 16 residues. The CDR3 region has the DNA TGTGCCAGCAGTTACGAAGCAGGGCCCCCTGGAAACACCATATATTTT. It codes for CASSYEAGPPGNTIYF.